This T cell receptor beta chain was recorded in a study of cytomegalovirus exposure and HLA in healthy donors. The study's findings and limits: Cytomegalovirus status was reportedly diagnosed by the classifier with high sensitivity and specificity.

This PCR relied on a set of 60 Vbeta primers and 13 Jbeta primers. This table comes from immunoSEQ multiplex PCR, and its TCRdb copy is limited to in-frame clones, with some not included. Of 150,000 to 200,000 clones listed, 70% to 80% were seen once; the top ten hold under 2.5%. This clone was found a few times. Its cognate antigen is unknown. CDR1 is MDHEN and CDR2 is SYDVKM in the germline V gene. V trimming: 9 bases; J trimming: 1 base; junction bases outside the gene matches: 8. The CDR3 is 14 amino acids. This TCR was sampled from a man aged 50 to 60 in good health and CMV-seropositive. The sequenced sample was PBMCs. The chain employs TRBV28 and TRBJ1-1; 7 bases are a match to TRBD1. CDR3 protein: CASFSGGSNTEAFF. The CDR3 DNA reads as TGTGCCAGTTTTTCAGGGGGATCGAACACTGAAGCTTTCTTT.